A selection of T cell receptor beta chains follows, all from one sample in a study of T cells in Graves' hyperthyroidism and ophthalmopathy. One entry per CDR3 protein results from TCRdb running MiXCR on the multiplex PCR reads. This sample has over 700,000 distinct CDR3 sequences, with 38% found just once. The material sequenced was blood. These receptors came from a man between 18 and 35 years old with Graves' hyperthyroidism. Each CDR3 is given with its conserved first and last residue. The D gene is left open where the match is weak. Not every row has a clone size; where given, it reads once, few, many or a size class.

>NA|TRBD1|TRBV4-1|TRBJ2-7
CANSQEARQGYEQYF
TGCGCCAACAGCCAAGAGGCCAGACAGGGCTACGAGCAGTACTTC
>many|TRBD1|TRBV29-1|TRBJ1-1
CSVARTGRYTEAFF
TGCAGCGTTGCCCGGACAGGGCGTTACACTGAAGCTTTCTTT
>many|NA|TRBV29-1|TRBJ1-1
CSVGFRGTEAFF
TGCAGCGTTGGGTTCAGAGGCACTGAAGCTTTCTTT
>many|NA|TRBV2|TRBJ2-6
CASSTGNSGANVLTF
TGTGCCAGTTCCACAGGGAACTCTGGGGCCAACGTCCTGACTTTC
>NA|NA|TRBV12-3/TRBV12-4|TRBJ1-2
CASSQQVLYGYTF
TGTGCCAGCAGTCAACAGGTCCTCTATGGCTACACCTTC
>few|NA|TRBV5-4|TRBJ2-5
CASSSRGFQETQYF
TGTGCCAGCAGCTCGAGGGGCTTCCAAGAGACCCAGTACTTC
>few|NA|TRBV6-5|TRBJ1-4
CASSSGLRVNEKLFF
TGTGCCAGCAGTTCGGGACTTCGGGTCAATGAAAAACTGTTTTTT
>many|NA|TRBV19|TRBJ2-2
CASSIQAGELFF
TGTGCCAGTAGTATCCAGGCCGGGGAGCTGTTTTTT
>many|NA|TRBV29-1|TRBJ1-5
CSVKDSNQPQHF
TGCAGCGTTAAAGATAGCAATCAGCCCCAGCATTTT
>NA|NA|TRBV7-9|TRBJ2-5
CASSYRGSSSETQYF
TGTGCCAGCAGCTACCGGGGGAGTTCATCAGAGACCCAGTACTTC
>NA|NA|TRBV29-1|TRBJ2-2
CSGRSPPGGELFF
TGCAGCGGGCGAAGCCCCCCCGGCGGGGAGCTGTTTTTT
>NA|NA|TRBV6-6|TRBJ1-1
CASHRTGTDTEAFF
TGTGCCAGCCATCGAACAGGGACCGACACTGAAGCTTTCTTT
>few|NA|TRBV20-1|TRBJ1-1
CSATGDKNTEAFF
TGCAGTGCTACGGGTGACAAAAACACTGAAGCTTTCTTT
>NA|NA|TRBV9|TRBJ2-2
CASTLTDPNTGELFF
TGTGCCAGCACCTTGACGGACCCGAACACCGGGGAGCTGTTTTTT
>NA|NA|TRBV6-5|TRBJ1-1
CASRPSQGNEAFF
TGTGCCAGCAGGCCAAGTCAGGGAAATGAAGCTTTCTTT
>many|NA|TRBV20-1|TRBJ1-1
CSASGTLNTEAFF
TGCAGTGCTAGTGGCACCCTGAACACTGAAGCTTTCTTT
>many|NA|TRBV11-2|TRBJ1-1
CASSDVETEAFF
TGTGCCAGCAGCGACGTGGAGACTGAAGCTTTCTTT
>many|NA|TRBV7-9|TRBJ1-3
CAISRDTIYF
TGTGCCATATCCCGTGACACCATATATTTT
>NA|NA|TRBV15|TRBJ1-4
CATSRGTGSANEKLFF
TGTGCCACCAGCAGAGGAACAGGGTCAGCTAATGAAAAACTGTTTTTT
>few|NA|TRBV7-2|TRBJ1-3
CASSLEEVPFSGSTIYF
TGTGCCAGCAGCTTAGAGGAGGTCCCGTTCTCTGGAAGCACCATATATTTT
>many|NA|TRBV6-6|TRBJ1-1
CASSTGNAEAFF
TGTGCCAGCAGTACAGGGAACGCTGAAGCTTTCTTT
>NA|TRBD1|TRBV6-6|TRBJ1-2
CASSHGDRGHYGYTF
TGTGCCAGCAGTCACGGGGACAGGGGCCACTATGGCTACACCTTC
>NA|NA|TRBV5-1|TRBJ2-2
CASSSTVPNTGELFF
TGTGCCAGCAGCTCGACAGTGCCGAACACCGGGGAGCTGTTTTTT
>NA|TRBD1|TRBV9|TRBJ1-2
CASSSGQGNYGHTF
TGCGCCAGCAGCTCCGGACAGGGAAACTATGGCCACACCTTC
>NA|NA|TRBV12-3/TRBV12-4|TRBJ2-2
CASARLSGELFF
TGTGCCAGCGCACGATTATCCGGGGAGCTGTTTTTT
>NA|TRBD1|TRBV2|TRBJ1-5
CVSSPGTGAYSNQPQHF
TGTGTCAGCAGCCCCGGGACAGGGGCCTATAGCAATCAGCCCCAGCATTTT
>NA|NA|TRBV27|TRBJ1-1
CASSLSMGVGAFF
TGTGCCAGCAGTTTATCGATGGGGGTGGGCGCTTTCTTT
>NA|TRBD2|TRBV7-9|TRBJ2-2
CASSLLAGRTGELFF
TGTGCCAGCAGCTTATTAGCGGGGAGAACCGGGGAGCTGTTTTTT
>NA|TRBD2|TRBV5-1|TRBJ2-5
CASSPIAGSRETQYF
TGCGCCAGCAGCCCAATAGCGGGATCCCGAGAGACCCAGTACTTC
>NA|NA|TRBV7-2|TRBJ2-2
CASSPGHPLRELFF
TGTGCCAGCAGCCCAGGACACCCTCTGAGGGAGCTGTTTTTT
>NA|NA|TRBV10-3|TRBJ2-7
CASSSSGVSSYEQYF
NA
>few|NA|TRBV19|TRBJ2-2
CASSIDLGGELFF
TGTGCCAGTAGTATAGATCTCGGAGGGGAGCTGTTTTTT
>few|NA|TRBV5-8|TRBJ2-5
CASSLVTDRETQYF
TGTGCCAGCAGCTTGGTGACGGATCGCGAGACCCAGTACTTC
>NA|NA|TRBV11-1|TRBJ2-7
CASSLGLERVEVEQYF
TGTGCCAGCAGCTTAGGACTAGAGAGGGTCGAGGTCGAGCAGTACTTC
>few|NA|TRBV5-1|TRBJ1-1
CASRTSMNTEAFF
TGCGCCAGCAGGACAAGCATGAACACTGAAGCTTTCTTT
>many|NA|TRBV5-6|TRBJ2-6
CASSLQSGANVLTF
TGTGCCAGCAGTCTTCAGAGTGGGGCCAACGTCCTGACTTTC
>many|TRBD1|TRBV10-3|TRBJ1-6
CATGTGDSNQPLHF
TGTGCCACCGGGACAGGGGATAGCAATCAGCCCCTCCACTTT
>many|NA|TRBV10-3|TRBJ1-1
CAISPHRTEGTEAFF
TGTGCCATCAGTCCTCACAGGACCGAGGGAACTGAAGCTTTCTTT
>NA|NA|TRBV7-9|TRBJ2-7
CASSPAGKAVQYF
TGTGCCAGCAGCCCCGCGGGGAAAGCGGTGCAGTACTTC
>many|NA|TRBV10-3|TRBJ1-1
CAIKAGRGANTEAFF
TGTGCCATCAAGGCCGGGAGAGGGGCGAACACTGAAGCTTTCTTT
>NA|TRBD2|TRBV9|TRBJ2-5
CASSLGLAGGPRETQYF
TGTGCCAGCAGCCTGGGACTAGCGGGGGGGCCAAGGGAGACCCAGTACTTC
>NA|TRBD2|TRBV29-1|TRBJ2-2
CTGLAVNTGELFF
TGCACCGGACTAGCGGTGAACACCGGGGAGCTGTTTTTT
>NA|NA|TRBV2|TRBJ2-5
CASSEALTGREETQYF
TGTGCCAGCAGTGAAGCGCTTACAGGGAGGGAAGAGACCCAGTACTTC
>NA|TRBD1|TRBV4-2|TRBJ2-7
CASSPLTTGWAYEQYF
TGTGCCAGCAGCCCTCTTACGACAGGGTGGGCATACGAGCAGTACTTC
>few|TRBD1|TRBV6-6|TRBJ1-2
CASRLGSGTGSHGYTF
TGTGCCAGCAGATTAGGGTCAGGGACAGGGTCCCATGGCTACACCTTC